These T cell receptor beta chains were read from a single sample in a study of T-cell reconstitution after alpha-beta-depleted transplantation in children. TCRdb re-called the PCR reads with MiXCR, one entry per CDR3 protein. The sample carries about 640,000 distinct CDR3 sequences, roughly 13% recorded once. The sample in question was PBMCs, mostly from graft donor cells, obtained 360 days after TCRalphabeta/CD19-depleted stem cell transplant. These receptors all stem from a male patient aged 10 to 17 who had a stem cell transplant for acute myeloid leukemia, so the T cells may come from the graft donor. Each CDR3 is given with its conserved first and last residue. D genes are given only for firm matches. Clone size is not always given. Where it is, it says once, few, many or a class for expanded clones.

v_call: TRBV4-3; clone_size: few; j_call: TRBJ2-3; d_call: TRBD2; cdr3_aa: CASSQAREGTDTQYF; cdr3_nt: TGCGCCAGCAGCCAAGCACGGGAGGGCACAGATACGCAGTATTTT
v_call: TRBV4-1; clone_size: few; j_call: TRBJ2-2; d_call: -; cdr3_aa: CASSQGWAATTELFF; cdr3_nt: TGCGCCAGCAGCCAAGGTTGGGCCGCGACAACCGAGCTGTTTTTT
v_call: TRBV29-1; clone_size: few; j_call: TRBJ1-2; d_call: TRBD1; cdr3_aa: CSVVDRASYGYTF; cdr3_nt: TGCAGCGTTGTTGACAGGGCTTCCTATGGCTACACCTTC
v_call: TRBV6-5; clone_size: once; j_call: TRBJ2-3; d_call: -; cdr3_aa: CASSYTGAGRDTQYF; cdr3_nt: TGTGCCAGCAGTTACACGGGGGCCGGTAGAGATACGCAGTATTTT
v_call: TRBV4-1; clone_size: many; j_call: TRBJ2-1; d_call: -; cdr3_aa: CASSQDFRSLRNEQFF; cdr3_nt: TGCGCCAGCAGCCAAGATTTCCGGTCCTTAAGGAATGAGCAGTTCTTC
v_call: TRBV15; clone_size: -; j_call: TRBJ1-6; d_call: -; cdr3_aa: CATRWRGNSPLHF; cdr3_nt: TGTGCCACCAGATGGAGGGGAAATTCACCCCTCCACTTT
v_call: TRBV6-5; clone_size: few; j_call: TRBJ1-3; d_call: -; cdr3_aa: CASSYFGAISGNTIYF; cdr3_nt: TGTGCCAGCAGTTACTTCGGGGCAATCTCTGGAAACACCATATATTTT
v_call: TRBV20-1; clone_size: -; j_call: TRBJ2-2; d_call: TRBD2; cdr3_aa: CSASSGTDTGELFF; cdr3_nt: TGCAGTGCTTCAAGCGGGACGGACACCGGGGAGCTGTTTTTT
v_call: TRBV7-9; clone_size: -; j_call: TRBJ2-1; d_call: TRBD2; cdr3_aa: CASSSSGRHYNEQFF; cdr3_nt: TGTGCCAGCAGCTCTAGCGGGAGGCATTACAATGAGCAGTTCTTC
v_call: TRBV7-9; clone_size: few; j_call: TRBJ1-1; d_call: -; cdr3_aa: CASSQPDGTNTEAFF; cdr3_nt: TGTGCCAGCAGCCAACCGGACGGGACGAACACTGAAGCTTTCTTT
v_call: TRBV29-1; clone_size: few; j_call: TRBJ2-7; d_call: TRBD1; cdr3_aa: CSVDLGTGSYEQYF; cdr3_nt: TGCAGCGTTGATCTAGGGACAGGATCCTACGAGCAGTACTTC
v_call: TRBV29-1; clone_size: many; j_call: TRBJ1-5; d_call: -; cdr3_aa: CSVQGNNQPQHF; cdr3_nt: TGCAGCGTACAGGGCAACAATCAGCCCCAGCATTTT
v_call: TRBV7-9; clone_size: many; j_call: TRBJ2-1; d_call: TRBD2; cdr3_aa: CASSHRLAGSYNEQFF; cdr3_nt: TGTGCCAGCAGCCACCGACTAGCGGGGAGCTACAATGAGCAGTTCTTC
v_call: TRBV4-3; clone_size: many; j_call: TRBJ2-7; d_call: -; cdr3_aa: CASSQEGRGSYEQYF; cdr3_nt: TGCGCCAGCAGCCAAGAAGGCAGAGGCTCCTACGAGCAGTACTTC
v_call: TRBV4-3; clone_size: -; j_call: TRBJ1-4; d_call: -; cdr3_aa: CASSQDEQEGEKLFF; cdr3_nt: TGCGCCAGCAGCCAAGATGAACAGGAGGGGGAAAAACTGTTTTTT
v_call: TRBV12-3/TRBV12-4; clone_size: -; j_call: TRBJ2-3; d_call: -; cdr3_aa: CASRPRALRNIDTQYF; cdr3_nt: TGTGCCAGCAGACCCCGGGCCCTTAGGAATATAGATACGCAGTATTTT
v_call: TRBV28; clone_size: few; j_call: TRBJ2-5; d_call: -; cdr3_aa: CATKTSVQTQYF; cdr3_nt: TGTGCCACCAAAACAAGCGTCCAGACCCAGTACTTC
v_call: TRBV11-1; clone_size: few; j_call: TRBJ2-7; d_call: -; cdr3_aa: CASSLGQNLPRGNYEQYF; cdr3_nt: TGTGCCAGCAGCTTAGGTCAGAACCTCCCACGGGGGAACTACGAGCAGTACTTC
v_call: TRBV29-1; clone_size: -; j_call: TRBJ2-1; d_call: TRBD2; cdr3_aa: CSVEELAGGFYNEQFF; cdr3_nt: TGCAGCGTTGAAGAGCTAGCGGGAGGGTTTTACAATGAGCAGTTCTTC
v_call: TRBV24-1; clone_size: few; j_call: TRBJ2-1; d_call: -; cdr3_aa: CATSSLGGRHASGNEQFF; cdr3_nt: TGTGCCACCAGTTCCCTGGGGGGGCGGCACGCTTCGGGGAATGAGCAGTTCTTC
v_call: TRBV30; clone_size: few; j_call: TRBJ2-2; d_call: TRBD1; cdr3_aa: CAWMMGDRNTGELFF; cdr3_nt: TGTGCCTGGATGATGGGGGACAGGAACACCGGGGAGCTGTTTTTT
v_call: TRBV6-1; clone_size: -; j_call: TRBJ2-3; d_call: -; cdr3_aa: CASASWEWGTDTQYF; cdr3_nt: TGTGCCAGTGCTAGCTGGGAGTGGGGCACAGATACGCAGTATTTT
v_call: TRBV7-9; clone_size: -; j_call: TRBJ2-7; d_call: -; cdr3_aa: CASTKNYEQYF; cdr3_nt: TGTGCCAGCACCAAAAACTACGAGCAGTACTTC
v_call: TRBV28; clone_size: many; j_call: TRBJ2-3; d_call: -; cdr3_aa: CASLKGGITDTQYF; cdr3_nt: TGTGCCAGCCTGAAAGGAGGGATCACAGATACGCAGTATTTT
v_call: TRBV6-2/TRBV6-3; clone_size: -; j_call: TRBJ2-2; d_call: TRBD2; cdr3_aa: CASSYWAGAATGELFF; cdr3_nt: TGTGCCAGCAGTTACTGGGCGGGAGCGGCCACCGGGGAGCTGTTTTTT
v_call: TRBV12-3/TRBV12-4; clone_size: few; j_call: TRBJ2-7; d_call: -; cdr3_aa: CASSLPNKDHEQYF; cdr3_nt: TGTGCCAGCAGTTTACCCAATAAGGACCACGAGCAGTACTTC
v_call: TRBV5-6; clone_size: -; j_call: TRBJ2-1; d_call: TRBD2; cdr3_aa: CASSPSGRVLSSYNEQFF; cdr3_nt: TGTGCCAGCAGTCCTAGCGGGAGGGTCCTTAGCTCCTACAATGAGCAGTTCTTC
v_call: TRBV4-3; clone_size: few; j_call: TRBJ2-2; d_call: TRBD1; cdr3_aa: CASSQDYGTGVTGELFF; cdr3_nt: TGCGCCAGCAGCCAAGATTACGGGACAGGGGTCACCGGGGAGCTGTTTTTT
v_call: TRBV7-9; clone_size: -; j_call: TRBJ2-3; d_call: -; cdr3_aa: CASSPLVRGSKDTQYF; cdr3_nt: TGTGCCAGCAGCCCTCTGGTCCGGGGATCAAAAGATACGCAGTATTTT
v_call: TRBV15; clone_size: few; j_call: TRBJ2-7; d_call: TRBD2; cdr3_aa: CATSRDVSGLAESYEQYF; cdr3_nt: TGTGCCACCAGCAGAGATGTGAGTGGACTAGCGGAGTCCTACGAGCAGTACTTC
v_call: TRBV15; clone_size: -; j_call: TRBJ2-2; d_call: -; cdr3_aa: CATSRPVGTVTGELFF; cdr3_nt: TGTGCCACCAGCAGGCCCGTCGGGACCGTCACCGGGGAGCTGTTTTTT
v_call: TRBV29-1; clone_size: -; j_call: TRBJ2-7; d_call: -; cdr3_aa: CSVEVYTYEQYF; cdr3_nt: TGCAGCGTTGAAGTTTACACGTACGAGCAGTACTTC
v_call: TRBV20-1; clone_size: few; j_call: TRBJ1-3; d_call: TRBD1; cdr3_aa: CSAEDRGTNTIYF; cdr3_nt: TGCAGTGCTGAGGACAGGGGGACAAACACCATATATTTT
v_call: TRBV28; clone_size: -; j_call: TRBJ1-2; d_call: TRBD1; cdr3_aa: CASSLTGGAYGYTF; cdr3_nt: TGTGCCAGCAGTTTAACAGGGGGGGCCTATGGCTACACCTTC
v_call: TRBV5-4; clone_size: few; j_call: TRBJ2-1; d_call: -; cdr3_aa: CASSFPLGSYNEQFF; cdr3_nt: TGTGCCAGCAGCTTCCCCTTGGGCTCCTACAATGAGCAGTTCTTC
v_call: TRBV20-1; clone_size: many; j_call: TRBJ2-7; d_call: TRBD2; cdr3_aa: CSARGGLAYSYEQYF; cdr3_nt: TGCAGTGCTAGAGGGGGACTAGCGTATTCCTACGAGCAGTACTTC
v_call: TRBV4-1; clone_size: -; j_call: TRBJ2-7; d_call: -; cdr3_aa: CASSQDGPSEQYF; cdr3_nt: TGCGCCAGCAGCCAAGATGGACCGTCCGAGCAGTACTTC
v_call: TRBV6-2/TRBV6-3; clone_size: few; j_call: TRBJ1-1; d_call: -; cdr3_aa: CASSYGDTSSEAFF; cdr3_nt: TGTGCCAGCAGTTACGGTGATACCTCGTCTGAAGCTTTCTTT
v_call: TRBV12-3/TRBV12-4; clone_size: -; j_call: TRBJ2-1; d_call: TRBD2; cdr3_aa: CASSLRRESPHEQFF; cdr3_nt: TGTGCCAGCAGTTTACGGCGGGAGTCCCCCCATGAGCAGTTCTTC
v_call: TRBV29-1; clone_size: -; j_call: TRBJ2-1; d_call: TRBD2; cdr3_aa: CSVEDHIRLAGGYNEQFF; cdr3_nt: TGCAGCGTTGAAGATCATATACGGCTAGCGGGAGGGTACAATGAGCAGTTCTTC
v_call: TRBV5-1; clone_size: -; j_call: TRBJ2-7; d_call: TRBD2; cdr3_aa: CASSRGTSGNEQYF; cdr3_nt: TGCGCCAGCAGCCGGGGGACTAGCGGGAACGAGCAGTACTTC
v_call: TRBV5-1; clone_size: few; j_call: TRBJ2-1; d_call: -; cdr3_aa: CASSFLADLNEQFF; cdr3_nt: TGCGCCAGCAGCTTCCTAGCAGACCTCAATGAGCAGTTCTTC
v_call: TRBV6-5; clone_size: few; j_call: TRBJ2-2; d_call: -; cdr3_aa: CASSYSRVLGELFF; cdr3_nt: TGTGCCAGCAGTTATTCCAGGGTTCTCGGGGAGCTGTTTTTT
v_call: TRBV7-8; clone_size: -; j_call: TRBJ1-3; d_call: TRBD1; cdr3_aa: CASTLNRGRIGNTIYF; cdr3_nt: TGTGCCAGCACCCTTAACAGGGGGCGCATCGGAAACACCATATATTTT
v_call: TRBV19; clone_size: few; j_call: TRBJ2-3; d_call: TRBD2; cdr3_aa: CASSMTSTGTDTQYF; cdr3_nt: TGTGCCAGTAGTATGACTAGCACGGGCACAGATACGCAGTATTTT
v_call: TRBV29-1; clone_size: -; j_call: TRBJ1-1; d_call: -; cdr3_aa: CSVEGGRLNTEAFF; cdr3_nt: TGCAGCGTTGAAGGAGGCAGGTTGAACACTGAAGCTTTCTTT
v_call: TRBV18; clone_size: -; j_call: TRBJ2-1; d_call: -; cdr3_aa: CASSRELGQTNEQFF; cdr3_nt: TGTGCCAGCTCGCGAGAACTCGGACAGACCAATGAGCAGTTCTTC
v_call: TRBV28; clone_size: few; j_call: TRBJ2-6; d_call: -; cdr3_aa: CASSLGQTSGANVLTF; cdr3_nt: TGTGCCAGCAGTTTAGGCCAAACCTCTGGGGCCAACGTCCTGACTTTC
v_call: TRBV4-3; clone_size: -; j_call: TRBJ2-3; d_call: -; cdr3_aa: CASSPQRQIAVTDTQYF; cdr3_nt: TGCGCCAGCAGCCCCCAACGCCAGATTGCCGTCACAGATACGCAGTATTTT
v_call: TRBV28; clone_size: -; j_call: TRBJ1-5; d_call: TRBD1; cdr3_aa: CASSHRQGMGNQPQHF; cdr3_nt: TGTGCCAGCAGTCACCGACAGGGTATGGGCAATCAGCCCCAGCATTTT
v_call: TRBV5-5; clone_size: many; j_call: TRBJ2-4; d_call: -; cdr3_aa: CASSIGENIQYF; cdr3_nt: TGTGCCAGCAGCATAGGGGAAAACATTCAGTACTTC
v_call: TRBV5-1; clone_size: few; j_call: TRBJ2-4; d_call: TRBD2; cdr3_aa: CASSSSREFKNIQYF; cdr3_nt: TGCGCCAGCAGCAGCTCGCGGGAGTTCAAAAACATTCAGTACTTC
v_call: TRBV6-5; clone_size: -; j_call: TRBJ2-7; d_call: -; cdr3_aa: CASSYSTASRGYEQYF; cdr3_nt: TGTGCCAGCAGTTACTCGACGGCAAGCCGGGGCTACGAGCAGTACTTC